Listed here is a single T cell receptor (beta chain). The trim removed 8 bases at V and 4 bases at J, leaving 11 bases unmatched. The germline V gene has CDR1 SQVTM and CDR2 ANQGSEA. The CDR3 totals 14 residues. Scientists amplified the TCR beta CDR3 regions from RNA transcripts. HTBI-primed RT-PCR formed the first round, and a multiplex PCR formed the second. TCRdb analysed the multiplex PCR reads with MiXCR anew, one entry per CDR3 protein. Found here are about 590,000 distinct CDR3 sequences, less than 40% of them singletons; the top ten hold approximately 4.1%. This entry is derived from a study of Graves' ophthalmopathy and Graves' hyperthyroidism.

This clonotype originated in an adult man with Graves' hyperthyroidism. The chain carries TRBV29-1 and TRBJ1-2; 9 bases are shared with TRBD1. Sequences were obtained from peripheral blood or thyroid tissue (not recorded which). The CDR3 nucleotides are TGCAGCAGTTCAACAGGGGGCTACCTCTATGGCTACACCTTC. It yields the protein CSSSTGGYLYGYTF.